The next 7 T cell receptor beta chains were all read from a single sample in a study of blood T cells in healthy people across ages. Using a J-beta primer mix together with a sample-barcoded 5' primer, a second PCR was run for about 6 to 12 cycles. One entry per CDR3 protein results from TCRdb running MiXCR on the 5' RACE reads. The data contain under 2 million distinct CDR3 sequences, around 36% of them seen just once; the ten biggest clones take up about 11%. Material: blood. Receptors originate from a woman in her 30s in good health.

This chain links TRBV7-8 with TRBJ2-7; 7 bases map to TRBD2. CDR3 size: 14 residues. Germline CDR1 is SGHVS and CDR2 is FQNEAQ. Germline trimming cut 5 bases from V and 3 bases from J; bases unmatched to any gene: 7. The CDR3 region has the DNA TGTGCCAGCAGCCTACGGGCTAGCGGCTACGAGCAGTACTTC. This gives the protein CASSLRASGYEQYF.

The genes are TRBV20-1 and TRBJ2-1; 7 positions agree with TRBD1. V gave up 2 bases and J gave up 3 bases; unmatched junction bases: 7. Germline V gene lookup returns CDR1 DFQATT and CDR2 SNEGSKA (reference sequence). There are 15 residues in the CDR3. The CDR3 DNA follows: TGCAGTGCTAGATCTCTCCGGACAGGCTACAATGAGCAGTTCTTC. Its translation is CSARSLRTGYNEQFF.

With respect to this clonotype: This may arise from a read error, as a much more abundant clone is one base away. This chain uses TRBV7-2 with TRBJ2-3; 7 bases map to TRBD1. This CDR3 has 15 residues. Trimming cost V 8 bases and J 7 bases; bases outside gene matches: 15. From germline, CDR1 is SGHTA and CDR2 FQGNSA. CDR3 in DNA: TGTACCAGCCAACAGGGGACAGCGATGAGCTATACGCAGTATTTT. Encoded protein: CTSQQGTAMSYTQYF.

The chain links TRBV3-1 to TRBJ2-1; no reliable D call. CDR1 LGHDT and CDR2 YNNKEL come from the germline V gene (reference sequence). V was clipped by 3 bases and J by 7 bases, with 13 bases between them. The CDR3 contains 14 residues. The CDR3 bases are TGTGCCAGCAGCCACCCTCCCCCGAGAAATGAGCAGTTCTTC. Protein: CASSHPPPRNEQFF.

The V gene is TRBV5-1, the J gene TRBJ2-7, with D possibly matching TRBD2 (5 bases). The CDR3 totals 16 residues. The germline V gene has CDR1 SGHRS and CDR2 YFSETQ. V was clipped by 1 base and J by 4 bases, with 18 bases between them. CDR3 sequence reads: CASSLSSEGRTYEQYF. In nucleotides, the CDR3 is TGCGCCAGCAGCTTGTCATCAGAGGGCAGAACTTACGAGCAGTACTTC.

The table lists this clonotype with many counts. J is TRBJ1-2 and V is TRBV27; possible D gene TRBD1, 6 bases. V lost 5 bases and J lost 7, with 23 bases in between. In germline, CDR1 is MNHEY, CDR2 SMNVEV (reference sequence). The CDR3 has 16 amino acids. The CDR3 loop reads CASSPREGVVPSGYTF. The CDR3 region has the DNA TGTGCCAGCAGTCCCCGGGAGGGGGTAGTGCCAAGTGGCTACACCTTC.

The rearrangement joins TRBV7-9 to TRBJ2-3; D may be TRBD1 or TRBD2 (6 bases each). CDR1 and CDR2 (germline): SEHNR, FQNEAQ (reference sequence). V lost 0 bases, J lost 5 bases, and 15 bases lay in between. The CDR3 contains 16 residues. The CDR3 reads CASSLAEGGTLDTQYF. CDR3 bases: TGTGCCAGCAGCTTAGCCGAGGGGGGAACCTTAGATACGCAGTATTTT.